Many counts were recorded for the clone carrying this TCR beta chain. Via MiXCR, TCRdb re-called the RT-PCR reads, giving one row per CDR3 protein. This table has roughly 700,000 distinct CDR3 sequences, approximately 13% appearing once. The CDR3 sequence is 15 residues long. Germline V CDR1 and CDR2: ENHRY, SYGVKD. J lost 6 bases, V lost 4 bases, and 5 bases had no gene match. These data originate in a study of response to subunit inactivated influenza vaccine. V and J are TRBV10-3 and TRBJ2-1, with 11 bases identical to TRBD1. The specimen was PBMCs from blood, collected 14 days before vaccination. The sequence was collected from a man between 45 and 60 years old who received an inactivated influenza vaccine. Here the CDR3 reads CAISAGTGGFNEQFF. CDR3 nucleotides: TGTGCCATCAGTGCGGGGACAGGGGGATTCAATGAGCAGTTCTTC.